One and the same sample provided the 18 T cell receptor beta chains below, sequenced in a study of blood T cell repertoires in COVID-19. Produced via immunoSEQ multiplex PCR; TCRdb's table is partial and in-frame only. The repertoire consists of 300,000 to 400,000 clones, with 88% occurring once and the leading ten covering 0.97%. Sequences were obtained from PBMCs or T cells enriched from blood (not recorded which). The receptors here all came from a woman aged 25 to 39 with acute COVID-19.

V is TRBV5-1 and J is TRBJ1-4; 9 bases agree with TRBD1. The CDR3 has 16 amino acids. Germline loops: CDR1 SGHRS, CDR2 YFSETQ. V shed 4 bases and J 7 bases; nucleotides not matched to a gene: 11. CDR3 in amino acids: CASSKSKQGAAEKLFF. The DNA of the CDR3 is TGCGCCAGCAGCAAATCAAAACAGGGGGCAGCTGAAAAACTGTTTTTT.

The chain employs TRBV11-2 and TRBJ1-2; D remains ambiguous. Germline CDR1 SGHAT, CDR2 FQNNGV. The CDR3 has 11 amino acids. V was clipped by 6 bases and J by 3 bases, with 5 bases between them. For the CDR3, the DNA is TGTGCCAGCAGACGGGACTATGGCTACACCTTC. Translated, it gives CASRRDYGYTF.

The chain recombines TRBV12-3 or TRBV12-4 with TRBJ2-7; 8 bases line up with TRBD1. V lost 5 bases to trimming and J lost 10 bases; unmatched junction nucleotides: 7. This CDR3 spans 12 amino acids. The CDR3 sequence: CASSPDRGQQYF. CDR3 in DNA: TGTGCCAGCAGTCCCGACAGGGGCCAACAGTACTTC.

The rearrangement joins TRBV7-9 to TRBJ2-7; D is possibly TRBD1 (6 bases). Germline CDR1 SEHNR, CDR2 FQNEAQ (reference sequence). V was clipped by 5 bases and J by 4 bases, with 21 bases between them. The CDR3 is 16 amino acids. The CDR3 is CASSPYPGQTRYEQYF. DNA for the CDR3: TGTGCCAGCAGCCCGTATCCCGGACAGACAAGATACGAGCAGTACTTC.

This chain uses TRBV5-5 with TRBJ1-2; the match to TRBD1 covers 7 bases. CDR3 length: 15 amino acids. Germline CDR1 SGHKS, CDR2 YYEKEE (reference sequence). Unmatched junction bases numbered 8, after V lost 2 bases and J lost 4 bases. The CDR3, as DNA: TGTGCCAGCAGCTTAATTCCAGGGGGAAGCTATGGCTACACCTTC. Translating it yields CASSLIPGGSYGYTF.

About this clone itself: The sample has other DNA sequences that encode this CDR3 too. J is TRBJ2-7 and V is TRBV19; TRBD1 matches 11 bases. Germline V gene sequence: CDR1 LNHDA, CDR2 SQIVND (reference sequence). J was trimmed by 4 bases and V by 3 bases; bases with no gene match: 2. The CDR3 is 14 residues long. The CDR3 reads CASSIGQGAYEQYF. CDR3 sequence (DNA): TGTGCCAGTAGTATCGGACAGGGGGCATACGAGCAGTACTTC.

The chain joins TRBV24-1 to TRBJ2-1, with TRBD1 matching 8 bases. The length of the CDR3 is 16 residues. The J segment lost 7 bases and the V segment lost 0 bases, leaving 7 bases of the junction unmatched. CDR1 KGHDR and CDR2 SFDVKD come from the germline V gene. CDR3: CATSDLKVRDRNEQFF. As DNA, the CDR3 is TGTGCCACCAGTGATTTGAAAGTGAGGGACAGGAATGAGCAGTTCTTC.

This clone turned up a few times. The V call is TRBV9, the J call TRBJ1-2; tentatively, D is TRBD1 (6 bases). Per the germline V gene, CDR1 is SGDLS and CDR2 is YYNGEE. This CDR3 has 14 residues. The V end lost 0 bases, the J end lost 1 base, and 7 bases lay between the germline ends. CDR3 sequence: CASSVGDINYGYTF. The CDR3 DNA sequence: TGTGCCAGCAGCGTAGGGGACATTAACTATGGCTACACCTTC.

This clone was found once. The chain couples TRBV19 to TRBJ1-5; 8 bases fit TRBD1. Germline-derived CDR1 and CDR2 are LNHDA and SQIVND (reference sequence). Trimming cost V 6 bases and J 0 bases; bases outside gene matches: 7. This CDR3 is 16 amino acids long. The CDR3 reads CASRPTRGLSNQPQHF. In nucleotides, the CDR3 is TGTGCCAGTAGACCTACCAGGGGGCTTAGCAATCAGCCCCAGCATTTT.

This clone occurred a few times. The chain is built from TRBV21-1 and TRBJ1-5. TRBV21-1 counts as a pseudogene. This CDR3 region has 18 residues. The CDR3, as DNA: TGTGCCAGCAGCCCCCCGGGACTAGATCCTTTTAGCAATCAGCCCCAGCATTTT. It translates to CASSPPGLDPFSNQPQHF.

The chain recombines TRBV10-3 with TRBJ1-6; D gene ambiguous. The V end was cut by 7 bases, the J end by 5 bases, with 9 bases between. The CDR3 loop spans 13 amino acids. Germline V gene sequence: CDR1 ENHRY, CDR2 SYGVKD. The CDR3 DNA is TGTGCCATCAAAGGCGGGGATAATTCACCCCTCCACTTT. Translated, it gives CAIKGGDNSPLHF.

V usage is TRBV7-9 and J usage is TRBJ2-5; possible D gene TRBD2, 6 bases. Germline CDR1 SEHNR, CDR2 FQNEAQ (reference sequence). The V gene lost 5 bases and the J gene lost 9 bases, with 16 bases spanning the gap. CDR3 length: 13 amino acids. The CDR3 nucleotides read TGTGCCAGCAGCCCCCTGGCGGGATCAGCCCAGTACTTC. This translates into CASSPLAGSAQYF.

The chain carries TRBV6-5 and TRBJ1-2, with D perhaps matching TRBD1 (6 bases). The CDR3 totals 13 residues. V lost 5 bases and J lost 4, with 11 bases in between. Germline lookup yields CDR1 MNHEY and CDR2 SVGAGI. CDR3 sequence reads: CASSPRQVYGYTF. CDR3 nucleotide sequence: TGTGCCAGCAGTCCTAGACAGGTCTATGGCTACACCTTC.

The genes are TRBV5-1 and TRBJ1-6; 8 nucleotides agree with TRBD1. This CDR3 contains 15 residues. V was pared by 3 bases and J by 6 bases, with 5 bases of the junction left unmatched. Per germline, CDR1 SGHRS and CDR2 YFSETQ. In nucleotides, the CDR3 is TGCGCCAGCAGCTGGACAGGGTTCCTTAATTCACCCCTCCACTTT. Its protein product is CASSWTGFLNSPLHF.

This clone was observed once. CDR3 residues: CASSLSGTGDTQYF. The CDR3 DNA reads TGTGCCAGCAGCTTATCCGGGACAGGGGATACGCAGTATTTT. The V call is TRBV7-2, the J call TRBJ2-3; TRBD1 agrees at 9 bases. J gave up 6 bases and V 2 bases, and 3 bases lay outside the gene matches. The CDR3 contains 14 residues. In germline, CDR1 is SGHTA, CDR2 FQGNSA. Based on the CDR3 plus reference TRBV7-2 and TRBJ2-3, the full variable domain is GAGVSQSPSNKVTEKGKDVELRCDPISGHTALYWYRQSLGQGLEFLIYFQGNSAPDKSGLPSDRFSAERTGGSVSTLTIQRTQQEDSAVYLCASSLSGTGDTQYFGPGTRLTVL.

The chain links TRBV6-5 to TRBJ1-1, with a weak D call TRBD1 (6 bases). Deletions cut 8 bases from V and 9 bases from J, with 13 bases between. This CDR3 contains 11 residues. From germline, CDR1 is MNHEY and CDR2 SVGAGI. The CDR3 coding sequence is TGTGCCAGCGGGGGGGGGCCGCAAGCTTTCTTT. Translation: CASGGGPQAFF.

The genes are TRBV27 and TRBJ1-2; 9 bases are a match to TRBD1. The germline V gene encodes CDR1 MNHEY and CDR2 SMNVEV (reference sequence). There are 15 residues in the CDR3. Trimming removed 3 bases from V and 4 bases from J; junction bases left unmatched: 6. CDR3: CASSLEGQGSYGYTF. DNA of the CDR3: TGTGCCAGCAGTTTGGAAGGACAGGGGTCCTATGGCTACACCTTC.

The CDR3 nucleotides read TGCGCCAGCAGTGACCGTAGGGGTGTTGGCACAGATACGCAGTATTTT. This gives the protein CASSDRRGVGTDTQYF. The chain recombines TRBV10-2 with TRBJ2-3; possibly TRBD1 for D (5 bases). CDR3 size: 16 residues. The V and J ends lost 3 bases and 1 base respectively, with 14 bases between them. Looked up from germline, CDR1 is WSHSY and CDR2 is SAAADI.